A selection of T cell receptor beta chains follows, all from one sample in a study of cytomegalovirus exposure and HLA in healthy donors. Sequencing was performed with immunoSEQ multiplex PCR; in TCRdb, only in-frame clones are kept and a portion is missing. The table records around 180,000 clones, about 78% of them present only once. Material: PBMCs. All receptors derive from a man aged 40-49 years in good health and CMV-seronegative. Both conserved end residues are part of each CDR3. The D gene is left open where the match is weak. Size tells how often a clone was seen (once, few, many) or the class of an expanded clone, and some rows leave it out.

j_call v_call clone_size d_call cdr3_aa cdr3_nt
TRBJ2-1 TRBV4-2 NA TRBD2 CASSPSPGAGGYNEQFF TGTGCCAGCAGCCCATCCCCTGGAGCGGGGGGCTACAATGAGCAGTTCTTC
TRBJ2-3 TRBV9 NA NA CASSVGADTDTQYF TGTGCCAGCAGCGTGGGAGCGGACACAGATACGCAGTATTTT
TRBJ1-1 TRBV5-1 NA TRBD1 CASSTGTGRMNTEAFF TGCGCCAGCAGCACGGGGACAGGGAGAATGAACACTGAAGCTTTCTTT
TRBJ2-5 TRBV7-2 NA NA CASSSGRGGETQYF TGTGCCAGCAGCAGCGGAAGAGGCGGAGAGACCCAGTACTTC
TRBJ1-3 TRBV5-1 NA TRBD1 CASSLAGGSSGNTIYF TGCGCCAGCAGCTTGGCAGGGGGGAGCTCTGGAAACACCATATATTTT
TRBJ1-2 TRBV4-3 NA NA CASSQDPTRGNYGYTF TGCGCCAGCAGTCAGGACCCAACCAGGGGTAACTATGGCTACACCTTC
TRBJ1-1 TRBV6-1 NA TRBD1 CASSTGDDNTEAFF TGTGCCAGCAGTACAGGGGATGATAACACTGAAGCTTTCTTT
TRBJ1-2 TRBV19 NA NA CASSRPDSQKDGYTF TGTGCCAGTAGCCGCCCGGACTCCCAAAAGGATGGCTACACCTTC
TRBJ2-7 TRBV5-4 once TRBD2 CASSLDYGTSDYEQYF TGTGCCAGCAGCTTGGACTACGGGACTAGCGACTACGAGCAGTACTTC
TRBJ2-7 TRBV19 NA NA CASSMSWGPEQYF TGTGCCAGTAGTATGTCGTGGGGGCCCGAGCAGTACTTC
TRBJ2-7 TRBV2 few NA CASSDPDRDMIYEQYF TGTGCCAGCAGTGACCCGGACAGAGACATGATCTACGAGCAGTACTTC
TRBJ2-2 TRBV5-6 NA TRBD1 CASSWGQDTGELFF TGTGCCAGCAGCTGGGGACAGGACACCGGGGAGCTGTTTTTT
TRBJ2-7 TRBV9 NA TRBD1 CASSESGGYYEQYF TGTGCCAGCAGCGAGTCAGGGGGCTACTACGAGCAGTACTTC
TRBJ1-1 TRBV6-5 NA TRBD1 CASSYSYRGTEAFF TGTGCCAGCAGTTACTCGTACAGGGGCACTGAAGCTTTCTTT
TRBJ1-1 TRBV4-3 NA TRBD1 CASSHGTGGNKEAFF TGCGCCAGCAGCCATGGGACAGGAGGGAATAAAGAAGCTTTCTTT
TRBJ2-3 TRBV7-2 NA NA CASSSGWRTDTQYF TGTGCCAGCAGCTCCGGGTGGCGCACAGATACGCAGTATTTT
TRBJ1-1 TRBV15 once TRBD1 CATSSHGTVNTEAFF TGTGCCACCAGCAGCCACGGGACAGTGAACACTGAAGCTTTCTTT
TRBJ1-1 TRBV5-1 NA NA CASSLGQTNTEAFF TGCGCCAGCAGCTTGGGACAGACGAACACTGAAGCTTTCTTT
TRBJ1-2 TRBV7-9 NA TRBD1 CASSPGQGAGYGYTF TGTGCCAGCAGCCCCGGACAGGGGGCTGGCTATGGCTACACCTTC
TRBJ2-3 TRBV5-1 NA TRBD2 CASLLAGGTDTQYF TGCGCCAGTCTACTAGCGGGGGGCACAGATACGCAGTATTTT
TRBJ2-3 TRBV7-2 NA TRBD2 CASSLLAGTDTQYF TGTGCCAGCAGCTTACTAGCGGGCACAGATACGCAGTATTTT
TRBJ2-7 TRBV7-9 once TRBD1 CASSFTGGYEQYF TGTGCCAGCAGTTTTACAGGGGGCTACGAGCAGTACTTC
TRBJ1-3 TRBV7-2 NA NA CASSLSQAGNTIYF TGTGCCAGCAGCTTAAGCCAGGCTGGAAACACCATATATTTT
TRBJ2-4 TRBV2 few TRBD2 CASSPRGRDIQYF TGTGCCAGCAGTCCCCGGGGGAGGGACATTCAGTACTTC
TRBJ1-5 TRBV9 NA TRBD1 CASSVTGDQPQHF TGTGCCAGCAGCGTTACAGGGGATCAGCCCCAGCATTTT
TRBJ2-3 TRBV9 NA TRBD2 CASSVEFSGGLTDTQYF TGTGCCAGCAGCGTAGAATTCAGCGGGGGACTCACAGATACGCAGTATTTT
TRBJ1-2 TRBV29-1 once NA CSVRGTNYGYTF TGCAGCGTTCGGGGTACTAACTATGGCTACACCTTC
TRBJ2-3 TRBV5-1 once TRBD1 CASSLNRGRGDTQYF TGCGCCAGCAGCTTGAACAGGGGGCGGGGAGATACGCAGTATTTT
TRBJ1-2 TRBV11-2 NA NA CASSLGRGARHGYTF TGTGCCAGCAGCTTAGGTCGGGGGGCGCGACATGGCTACACCTTC
TRBJ2-5 TRBV19 NA TRBD1 CASGTGGTETQYF TGTGCCAGTGGGACAGGGGGCACGGAGACCCAGTACTTC
TRBJ1-4 TRBV30 NA TRBD1 CAWNPGQGKTNEKLFF TGTGCCTGGAATCCTGGACAGGGGAAGACTAATGAAAAACTGTTTTTT
TRBJ2-5 TRBV7-7 NA NA CASSEGLEETQYF TGTGCCAGCAGCGAGGGACTTGAAGAGACCCAGTACTTC
TRBJ1-6 TRBV5-4 NA NA CASSTGPSHNSPLHF TGTGCCAGCAGTACAGGCCCTTCGCATAATTCACCCCTCCACTTT
TRBJ2-3 TRBV7-2 NA NA CASSLGQSTDTQYF TGTGCCAGCAGCCTAGGACAGTCCACAGATACGCAGTATTTT
TRBJ2-2 TRBV7-2 once TRBD1 CASSFRTGLGGELFF TGTGCCAGCAGCTTCAGGACAGGGCTAGGCGGGGAGCTGTTTTTT
TRBJ1-3 TRBV7-9 NA TRBD1 CASSSGWGQGTGNTIYF TGTGCCAGCAGCTCGGGGTGGGGACAGGGTACTGGAAACACCATATATTTT
TRBJ2-5 TRBV10-3 NA NA CATGSDGGQETQYF TGTGCCACCGGCTCGGACGGGGGCCAAGAGACCCAGTACTTC
TRBJ1-5 TRBV6-5 NA NA CASSYGQGYQPQHF TGTGCCAGCAGTTACGGTCAGGGGTATCAGCCCCAGCATTTT
TRBJ2-1 TRBV6-6 NA TRBD1 CASSRTGDNEQFF TGTGCCAGCAGCCGGACAGGGGACAATGAGCAGTTCTTC
TRBJ1-5 TRBV15 NA TRBD1 CATSRDRGGSRPQHF TGTGCCACCAGCAGAGATAGAGGGGGCTCGCGGCCCCAGCATTTT
TRBJ2-3 TRBV7-9 NA NA CASSYDLIRTDTQYF TGTGCCAGCAGCTACGACTTAATACGCACAGATACGCAGTATTTT